The 6 T cell receptor beta chains below come from one sample, sequenced in a study of T cell repertoires in cytomegalovirus infection. TCRdb recomputed calls from the reads with MiXCR, one row per CDR3 protein. The data show around 530,000 distinct CDR3 sequences, about 30% seen once. The sample consisted of PBMCs. The source is a human donor in good health (CMV status not recorded). Some clones in this sample may be carry-over from other donors' samples.

This clonotype has at least ten counts. The genes are TRBV28 and TRBJ1-5; 8 bases are shared with TRBD1. After removal of 5 bases from V and 1 base from J, the junction contained 7 bases not matched to a gene. CDR3 length: 16 residues. Germline values: CDR1 MDHEN, CDR2 SYDVKM. CDR3 amino acids: CASSQIQGASNQPQHF. The CDR3 nucleotides are TGTGCCAGCAGTCAAATCCAGGGGGCGAGCAATCAGCCCCAGCATTTT.

The chain combines TRBV7-4 with TRBJ2-7; 9 nucleotides align to TRBD2. The CDR3 length is 14 residues. Germline lookup yields CDR1 SGHVT and CDR2 SQSDAQ. Trimming cost V 4 bases and J 12 bases; bases outside gene matches: 13. DNA of the CDR3: TGTGCCAGCAGCTCGCAACCCGGGACTAGCTATTTGTACGTC. This gives the protein CASSSQPGTSYLYV.

The V call is TRBV20-1, the J call TRBJ2-1; the match to TRBD2 covers 7 bases. The germline CDR1 and CDR2 sequences are DFQATT and SNEGSKA (reference sequence). The J segment lost 2 bases and the V segment lost 3 bases, leaving 1 base of the junction unmatched. This CDR3 is 13 amino acids long. Here the CDR3 reads CSASGRTYNEQFF. In DNA form, the CDR3 reads TGCAGTGCTAGCGGGAGGACCTACAATGAGCAGTTCTTC.

This clonotype was found a few times. This chain uses TRBV5-4 with TRBJ2-3, with 9 bases identical to TRBD2. The V gene's germline CDR1 is SGHNT and CDR2 YYREEE (reference sequence). V lost 2 bases and J lost 13; bases outside the gene matches: 11. This CDR3 is built from 14 residues. CDR3 sequence (DNA): TGTGCCAGCAGCTTTCGAGTAGCGGGAGTCATCGAGTATTTT. It codes for CASSFRVAGVIEYF.

This sequence joins TRBV19 and TRBJ2-5; unclear D gene. CDR1 and CDR2 (germline): LNHDA, SQIVND (reference sequence). This CDR3 has 12 residues. The V end lost 4 bases, the J end lost 5 bases, and 8 bases lay between the germline ends. CDR3 amino acids: CASSTSVETQYF. In nucleotides, the CDR3 is TGTGCCAGTAGTACGAGTGTGGAGACCCAGTACTTC.

This chain links TRBV24-1 with TRBJ2-1; D assignment may be TRBD1 or TRBD2 (5 bases each). Trimming removed 4 bases at V and 5 bases at J, with 17 bases between. Germline V gene sequence: CDR1 KGHDR, CDR2 SFDVKD. The CDR3 sequence is 16 residues long. The CDR3 bases are TGTGCCACCAGTGACCTCGCCGGGACCACCAACAATGAGCAGTTCTTC. Protein sequence: CATSDLAGTTNNEQFF.